This section outlines one TCR beta chain sequence together with its context. The sample comes from a study of cytomegalovirus exposure and HLA in healthy donors. Turning to the study itself: A later analysis reported the 100 to 150 validation repertoires used the same platform as the roughly 700 first-cohort repertoires.

Repertoires were generated with immunoSEQ multiplex PCR, while TCRdb's copy carries only in-frame clones and drops some. Found here are about 150,000 clones, 94% of them singletons; the top ten hold approximately 1.8%. This clonotype originated in a young man in good health and CMV-seropositive. Input material: PBMCs.

CDR3 protein: CAWAGGDGSYEQYF. Here the CDR3 DNA reads TGTGCCTGGGCGGGGGGGGACGGCTCCTACGAGCAGTACTTC. The chain joins TRBV30 to TRBJ2-7; 9 nucleotides align to TRBD2. V trimming: 5 bases; J trimming: 0 bases; junction bases outside the gene matches: 5. Germline V gives CDR1 GTSNPN, CDR2 SVGIG (reference sequence). This CDR3 is 14 amino acids long.